This TCR beta chain originates from a study of T-cell reconstitution after alpha-beta-depleted transplantation in children. A TCRbeta library incorporating unique molecular identifiers was prepared. In TCRdb, the PCR reads were re-called with MiXCR into one record per CDR3 protein. In the table there are 450,000 to 500,000 distinct CDR3 sequences, under 15% of which are singletons. Germline-derived CDR1 and CDR2 are SGHVS and FQNEAQ. The CDR3 is 17 amino acids. V was cut by 3 bases and J by 0 bases, with 14 bases left in between. The TCR was taken from a human donor who donated a stem cell graft to a child with combined immunodeficiency. This chain uses TRBV7-8 with TRBJ2-2, with D possibly TRBD2 on 6 matching bases. The input for sequencing was PBMCs from the stem cell graft donor, taken from the stem cell graft. The CDR3 protein is CASSFPSDRPNTGELFF. The CDR3 DNA follows: TGTGCCAGCAGCTTCCCTAGCGACCGCCCGAACACCGGGGAGCTGTTTTTT.